The text below deals with one T cell receptor (beta chain). Its antigen is as yet unknown. This sample was taken from a study of shared clonotypes between healthy human individuals. Naive CD4+ cells were CD45RA-selected; the remaining cells were memory. Researchers ran the assay at a deep level. Repertoires were generated with immunoSEQ multiplex PCR, while TCRdb's copy carries only in-frame clones and drops some. Of roughly 2.5 million clones listed, 85% to 95% were seen once; the top ten hold roughly 0.14%. This CDR3 contains 17 residues. Germline V gives CDR1 SGHRS, CDR2 YFSETQ. Points from the study as a whole: Larger estimated richness was generally seen in naive subsets than in memory subsets.

This receptor was obtained from a man younger than 35 in good health. Source material: naive CD4+ T cells sorted from blood. Subset given: CD45RA+ positively selected. The chain employs TRBV5-1 and TRBJ2-5, with 9 bases identical to TRBD2. The J call may be in error: the DNA end matches TRBJ2-7 better. CDR3: CASSLDLSGSVGYEQYF. The DNA for the CDR3 is TGCGCCAGCAGCTTGGATCTTAGCGGGAGCGTCGGTTACGAGCAGTACTTC.